This entry features one T cell receptor beta chain sequence. The antigen is undetermined. The TCR beta cDNA libraries contained unique molecular identifiers. T cells numbering roughly 1 to 10 million gave rise to some 520,000 cDNA molecules. TCRdb used MiXCR to reprocess the PCR reads, holding one entry per CDR3 protein. The table includes more than 450,000 distinct CDR3 sequences, around 34% detected once. CDR1 is SQVTM and CDR2 is ANQGSEA in the germline V gene. V was trimmed by 3 bases and J by 3 bases, leaving 9 bases between them. The CDR3 consists of 13 residues. This specimen belongs to a study of post-analysis software for immune sequencing data. Turning to the study itself: Included courses were relapsing-remitting and secondary progressive multiple sclerosis; progressive-relapsing multiple sclerosis was also included. Study-wide results and caveats: A few TRBV segments occurring more often in patients than controls included TRBV5-6, TRBV5-1 and TRBV20-1. Versus controls, multiple sclerosis patients showed significantly lower diversity (normalized Chao1). When the samples were clustered directly with F measure, those that had been prepared in the same batch showed strong co-clustering.

The sequencing input was blood. The J gene is TRBJ1-5, the V gene TRBV29-1, with a weak D call TRBD1 (5 bases). The source of this sequence is a girl aged 2 to 17 with multiple sclerosis. For the CDR3, the DNA is TGCAGCGTTGAGCAGGGACCCAATCAGCCCCAGCATTTT. Its protein is CSVEQGPNQPQHF.